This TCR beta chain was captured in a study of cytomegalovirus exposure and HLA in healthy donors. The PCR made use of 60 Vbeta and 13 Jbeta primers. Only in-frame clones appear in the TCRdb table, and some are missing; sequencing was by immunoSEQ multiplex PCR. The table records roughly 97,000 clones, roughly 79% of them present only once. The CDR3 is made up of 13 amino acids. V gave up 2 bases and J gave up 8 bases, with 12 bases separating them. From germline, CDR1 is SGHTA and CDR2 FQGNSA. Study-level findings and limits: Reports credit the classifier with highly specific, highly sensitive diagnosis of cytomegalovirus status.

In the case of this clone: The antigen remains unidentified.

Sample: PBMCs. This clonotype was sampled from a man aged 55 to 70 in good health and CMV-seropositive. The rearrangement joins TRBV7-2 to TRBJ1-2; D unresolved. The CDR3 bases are TGTGCCAGCAGCTTAAGTACAAATATGGGCTACACCTTC. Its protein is CASSLSTNMGYTF.